Following are 2 T cell receptor beta chains from one sample sequenced in a study of early T cells in non-severe SARS-CoV-2 infection. TCRdb re-analysed the 5' RACE reads in MiXCR, keeping a single row per CDR3 protein. This table has 70,000 to 95,000 distinct CDR3 sequences, roughly a sixth appearing once. What was sequenced was whole blood. The receptors shown here come from an adult who was a healthcare worker with PCR-confirmed SARS-CoV-2 infection or an uninfected control (not recorded which).

Many counts were recorded for this clonotype. The V call is TRBV5-4, the J call TRBJ1-1; a weak D match, TRBD1 (6 bases). Germline V gene sequence: CDR1 SGHNT, CDR2 YYREEE (reference sequence). V was trimmed by 4 bases and J by 4 bases, leaving 14 bases between them. The CDR3 is 14 amino acids. The CDR3 spells CASSLSTGSTEAFF. CDR3 bases: TGTGCCAGCAGCCTATCCACAGGGAGCACTGAAGCTTTCTTT.

This clonotype was observed a few times. The chain uses TRBV5-8 and TRBJ2-1, with a weak D call TRBD2 (6 bases). The germline V gene encodes CDR1 SGHTS and CDR2 YDEGEE. This CDR3 has 14 residues. The V and J ends lost 4 bases and 0 bases respectively, with 8 bases between them. The CDR3 DNA reads TGTGCCAGCAGCGGGGGGAGCTCCTACAATGAGCAGTTCTTC. Encoded protein: CASSGGSSYNEQFF.